One sample yielded the 20 T cell receptor beta chains listed below, sequenced in a study of beta chain features in type 1 diabetes. Study-level results: Across all four CD4+ subsets, people with type 1 diabetes showed modestly shorter TCRB CDR3s.

Their cognate antigens are unknown. The sequenced template was cDNA made from the entire isolated RNA. Some clones are missing from TCRdb's copy, which holds only in-frame ones; the method was immunoSEQ multiplex PCR. The data show about 150,000 clones, about a tenth seen once. The sequencing sample was made of central memory CD4+ T cells from blood. All receptors come from a man aged 25-45 years with type 1 diabetes.

The rearrangement links TRBV29-1 to TRBJ2-4, with TRBD1 identical over 9 bases. CDR3 size: 12 residues. The trim removed 5 bases at V and 7 bases at J, leaving 3 bases unmatched. CDR1 SQVTM and CDR2 ANQGSEA come from the germline V gene. CDR3: CSVLTGGNIQYF. As DNA, the CDR3 is TGCAGCGTTCTAACAGGGGGCAACATTCAGTACTTC.

This clone was seen only a few times. The CDR3 bases are TGCGCCAGCAGCCAAGCGGGGGGCACAGATACGCAGTATTTT. As protein: CASSQAGGTDTQYF. This chain uses TRBV4-3 with TRBJ2-3; tentatively, D is TRBD2 (6 bases). Trimming pared 1 base from V and 1 base from J, leaving 6 bases between. In germline, CDR1 is LGHNA, CDR2 YSLEER. CDR3 length: 14 residues.

The V call is TRBV14, the J call TRBJ2-7; TRBD2 matches at 10 bases. After removal of 4 bases from V and 5 bases from J, the junction contained 8 bases not matched to a gene. Per the germline V gene, CDR1 is SGHDN and CDR2 is FVKESK. The length of the CDR3 is 15 residues. CDR3 sequence reads: CASSLLLAGSNEQYF. DNA of the CDR3: TGTGCCAGCAGCCTTCTACTAGCGGGGTCCAACGAGCAGTACTTC.

This clone showed up just a few times. At one of its ends the junction is not consistent with the germline gene, which may arise from a read error. DNA for the CDR3: TGTGCCAGCAGCTTATGGGAGGGAGATACGCGTTGG. Protein product: CASSLWEGDTRW. The V call is TRBV7-2, the J call TRBJ2-7; TRBD2 agrees at 7 bases. CDR1 is SGHTA, CDR2 FQGNSA, per germline. CDR3 length: 12 residues.

In this sample, this clone turned up many times. The chain carries TRBV19 and TRBJ1-1, with D perhaps matching TRBD1 (5 bases). The CDR3 spans 15 residues. CDR1 is LNHDA, CDR2 SQIVND, per germline (reference sequence). Trimming shortened V by 3 bases and J by 7 bases, and 18 bases separated the two germline ends. CDR3 loop: CASSMIGRRGDEAFF. The DNA of the CDR3 is TGTGCCAGTAGTATGATCGGCCGGCGGGGCGATGAAGCTTTCTTT.

DNA for the CDR3: TGCAGCGTTGAAGTAAGCCAGGGGTACACTGAAGCTTTCTTT. Its protein product is CSVEVSQGYTEAFF. This sequence joins TRBV29-1 and TRBJ1-1, with a possible D match to TRBD1 (6 bases). Deletions cut 1 base from V and 3 bases from J, with 12 bases between. CDR3 size: 14 residues. In germline, CDR1 is SQVTM, CDR2 ANQGSEA. Combining the CDR3 with reference TRBV29-1 and TRBJ1-1 gives the whole variable domain SAVISQKPSRDICQRGTSLTIQCQVDSQVTMMFWYRQQPGQSLTLIATANQGSEATYESGFVIDKFPISRPNLTFSTLTVSNMSPEDSSIYLCSVEVSQGYTEAFFGQGTRLTVV.

This clone was seen more than once but under ten times. The gene calls are TRBV5-4 and TRBJ2-3, with TRBD2 identical over 12 bases. Germline V gene sequence: CDR1 SGHNT, CDR2 YYREEE (reference sequence). The CDR3 covers 16 residues. Trimming took 4 bases from V and 2 from J; bases not matched to a gene: 5. The CDR3 loop is CASSQGLAGPTDTQYF. For the CDR3, the DNA is TGTGCCAGCAGCCAAGGACTAGCGGGACCCACAGATACGCAGTATTTT.

The rearrangement uses TRBV19 and TRBJ2-3; unclear D gene. V was trimmed by 10 bases and J by 2 bases, leaving 16 bases between them. The CDR3 has 14 amino acids. Germline V gene data show CDR1 as LNHDA and CDR2 as SQIVND (reference sequence). DNA for the CDR3: TGTGCCACCTCTCCCGGAGCTAACACAGATACGCAGTATTTT. It specifies CATSPGANTDTQYF.

This clone was seen a handful of times. The genes are TRBV5-1 and TRBJ2-7, with 16 bases matching TRBD2. V dropped 4 bases and J dropped 3; count of bases not matched to a gene: 7. This CDR3 comprises 17 residues. Per germline, CDR1 SGHRS and CDR2 YFSETQ. The CDR3 loop is CASSPGLAGGPVYEQYF. Written as DNA, the CDR3 is TGCGCCAGCAGCCCGGGACTAGCGGGAGGGCCGGTCTACGAGCAGTACTTC.

This clone was detected only a few times. V and J are TRBV28 and TRBJ1-2; TRBD1 is a possible D gene (6 bases). CDR3 size: 13 residues. Germline values: CDR1 MDHEN, CDR2 SYDVKM. Trimming stripped 3 bases from V and 4 bases from J, with 9 bases between. This chain's CDR3 is CASSFRTVYGYTF. The CDR3 bases are TGTGCCAGCAGTTTTAGGACAGTCTATGGCTACACCTTC.

The gene calls are TRBV11-2 and TRBJ1-1; D perhaps matches TRBD1 (5 bases). The germline V gene has CDR1 SGHAT and CDR2 FQNNGV. V was trimmed by 8 bases and J by 5 bases, leaving 12 bases between them. The CDR3 runs to 12 residues. CDR3 nucleotide sequence: TGTGCCAGCGGGACTATGAGGACTGAAGCTTTCTTT. Translated, it gives CASGTMRTEAFF.

This chain uses TRBV14 with TRBJ2-5; no definite D call. This CDR3 is built from 12 residues. The V and J ends lost 3 bases and 4 bases respectively, with 6 bases between them. From germline, CDR1 is SGHDN and CDR2 FVKESK. CDR3 sequence reads: CASSQWRETQYF. CDR3 bases: TGTGCCAGCAGCCAGTGGAGAGAGACCCAGTACTTC.

The chain joins TRBV7-2 to TRBJ2-6, with D possibly being TRBD2 (6 bases). Deletions cut 1 base from V and 4 bases from J, with 14 bases between. The CDR3 contains 17 residues. CDR1 and CDR2 (germline): SGHTA, FQGNSA. For the CDR3, the DNA is TGTGCCAGCAGCTTAGGGCCCCCGGGGGTAGGGGCCAACGTCCTGACTTTC. Amino acid sequence: CASSLGPPGVGANVLTF.

The rearrangement joins TRBV28 to TRBJ1-1; no reliable D call. The germline V gene has CDR1 MDHEN and CDR2 SYDVKM. V gave up 10 bases and J gave up 0 bases, with 15 bases separating them. This CDR3 is built from 14 residues. The CDR3 nucleotides are TGTGCCACCATTAGCCCCAGTTTGAACACTGAAGCTTTCTTT. Its protein product is CATISPSLNTEAFF.

Only a few counts were recorded for this clone. The chain is built from TRBV29-1 and TRBJ2-1, with D unclear. CDR1 is SQVTM, CDR2 ANQGSEA, per germline. The CDR3 has 14 amino acids. With 4 bases removed from V and 2 bases from J, the gap between germline ends came to 12 bases. The DNA for the CDR3 is TGCAGCGTTGGTAAGCGTCGGGCCTACAATGAGCAGTTCTTC. Amino acid sequence: CSVGKRRAYNEQFF.

This clone appeared a few times. The chain links TRBV7-2 to TRBJ2-7, with 8 bases fitting TRBD2. The CDR3 is made up of 14 amino acids. Germline CDR1 reads SGHTA; CDR2 reads FQGNSA. Trimming at V came to 0 bases and at J to 5 bases, leaving 3 bases not matched to a gene. In DNA, the CDR3 is TGTGCCAGCAGCTTAGCCCTAGCGGGCGACGAGCAGTACTTC. This codes for CASSLALAGDEQYF.

The chain combines TRBV2 with TRBJ2-7; the match to TRBD2 covers 13 bases. This CDR3 comprises 16 residues. Germline assignment: CDR1 SNHLY and CDR2 FYNNEI. Trimming took 0 bases from V and 2 from J; bases not matched to a gene: 1. The CDR3 DNA is TGTGCCAGCAGTGAAGCCGGGACTAGCGGGGCCTACGAGCAGTACTTC. This sequence encodes CASSEAGTSGAYEQYF. The whole variable domain, remainder taken from reference TRBV2 and TRBJ2-7, is EPEVTQTPSHQVTQMGQEVILRCVPISNHLYFYWYRQILGQKVEFLVSFYNNEISEKSEIFDDQFSVERPDGSNFTLKIRSTKLEDSAMYFCASSEAGTSGAYEQYFGPGTRLTVT.

This clone appeared a few times. V is TRBV29-1 and J is TRBJ2-5; 10 bases fit TRBD1. The V and J ends lost 2 bases and 5 bases, in that order; junction bases with no gene match: 11. The germline V gene has CDR1 SQVTM and CDR2 ANQGSEA. The CDR3 length is 16 residues. The CDR3 DNA sequence: TGCAGCGTTGAAACTCCGGGACAGGGGAGGTGGGAGACCCAGTACTTC. Translation: CSVETPGQGRWETQYF.

The V gene is TRBV6-4, the J gene TRBJ1-2, with a possible D match to TRBD1 (6 bases). The V gene's germline CDR1 is MRHNA and CDR2 SNTAGT. This CDR3 region has 14 residues. V was clipped by 6 bases and J by 7 bases, with 18 bases between them. CDR3: CASSPGALGSGYTF. The CDR3 DNA follows: TGTGCCAGCAGCCCAGGGGCGCTAGGCAGTGGCTACACCTTC.

The sample holds one count of this clone. This chain links TRBV15 with TRBJ2-1; TRBD2 is a possible D gene (6 bases). Trimming cost V 0 bases and J 0 bases, with 6 bases left between them. In germline, CDR1 is LNHNV, CDR2 YYDKDF (reference sequence). This CDR3 comprises 15 residues. CDR3 sequence reads: CATSREEGSYNEQFF. CDR3 DNA: TGTGCCACCAGCAGAGAGGAGGGCTCCTACAATGAGCAGTTCTTC.